One sample yielded the 5 T cell receptor beta chains listed below, sequenced in a study of T cells after yellow fever vaccination. A single record per CDR3 protein comes from TCRdb applying MiXCR to the 5' RACE reads. Of 300,000 to 350,000 distinct CDR3 sequences in the sample, 3% to 4.5% were seen once. The sample was PBMCs, taken 5 days after the yellow fever booster vaccination. These receptors were collected from a young man who received the YFV17D yellow fever vaccine.

This chain uses TRBV5-1 with TRBJ1-6; 8 nucleotides align to TRBD1. Germline loops: CDR1 SGHRS, CDR2 YFSETQ. The CDR3 runs to 16 residues. V lost 4 bases, J lost 7 bases, and 10 bases stayed unmatched. The CDR3 region has the DNA TGCGCCAGCAGCGGGGTGACAGGGGTCCAGAATTCACCCCTCCACTTT. Translated: CASSGVTGVQNSPLHF. The variable domain in full, with the rest retrieved from reference TRBV5-1 and TRBJ1-6, is KAGVTQTPRYLIKTRGQQVTLSCSPISGHRSVSWYQQTPGQGLQFLFEYFSETQRNKGNFPGRFSGRQFSNSRSEMNVSTLELGDSALYLCASSGVTGVQNSPLHFGNGTRLTVT.

The rearrangement uses TRBV7-9 and TRBJ2-1; 7 bases fit TRBD2. V lost 5 bases and J lost 0; bases outside the gene matches: 7. The CDR3 has 16 residues. Germline values: CDR1 SEHNR, CDR2 FQNEAQ (reference sequence). The CDR3 protein is CASSGGGTHSYNEQFF. CDR3 nucleotides: TGTGCCAGCAGCGGGGGGGGGACCCACTCCTACAATGAGCAGTTCTTC. Full variable domain (rest looked up from reference TRBV7-9 and TRBJ2-1): DTGVSQNPRHKITKRGQNVTFRCDPISEHNRLYWYRQTLGQGPEFLTYFQNEAQLEKSRLLSDRFSAERPKGSFSTLEIQRTEQGDSAMYLCASSGGGTHSYNEQFFGPGTRLTVL.

V usage is TRBV4-2 and J usage is TRBJ2-3; TRBD1 aligns across 7 bases. Germline V lookup: CDR1 LGHNA, CDR2 YNFKEQ. The CDR3 spans 15 residues. Losses at the gene ends were 3 bases for V and 5 bases for J; bases not matched to a gene: 8. The CDR3 sequence: CASSHEDRVVDTQYF. CDR3 nucleotide sequence: TGTGCCAGCAGCCATGAAGACAGGGTGGTAGATACGCAGTATTTT.

This clonotype was counted only a few times. The V and J genes are TRBV5-4 and TRBJ1-2; 12 bases are a match to TRBD1. The trim removed 4 bases at V and 3 bases at J, leaving 10 bases unmatched. CDR1 and CDR2 (germline): SGHNT, YYREEE (reference sequence). The CDR3 is made up of 17 amino acids. The CDR3 region is CASSPGTGGALYYGYTF. CDR3 bases: TGTGCCAGCAGCCCAGGGACAGGGGGCGCATTATACTATGGCTACACCTTC. The full variable domain, rest sourced from reference TRBV5-4 and TRBJ1-2, is ETGVTQSPTHLIKTRGQQVTLRCSSQSGHNTVSWYQQALGQGPQFIFQYYREEENGRGNFPPRFSGLQFPNYSSELNVNALELDDSALYLCASSPGTGGALYYGYTFGSGTRLTVV.

This clonotype was counted a few times. The chain links TRBV14 to TRBJ2-7, with 9 bases fitting TRBD1. This CDR3 spans 15 amino acids. The germline CDR1 and CDR2 sequences are SGHDN and FVKESK. V lost 2 bases to trimming and J lost 2 bases; unmatched junction nucleotides: 4. CDR3 residues: CASSQRTGVPYEQYF. The CDR3 nucleotides read TGTGCCAGCAGCCAACGGACAGGGGTCCCCTACGAGCAGTACTTC.